One sample yielded the 7 T cell receptor beta chains listed below, sequenced in a study of blood T cell repertoires in COVID-19. The protocol was immunoSEQ multiplex PCR, while the TCRdb copy is restricted to in-frame clones and leaves out a portion. The repertoire holds about 200,000 clones, 70% to 90% seen once, with roughly 4.5% in the top ten. The sequenced sample was peripheral blood. These receptors were collected from a woman of 80 years or more with acute or convalescent COVID-19.

The chain recombines TRBV11-3 with TRBJ2-7; 13 bases line up with TRBD2. The CDR3 is 16 residues long. CDR1 is SGHNT, CDR2 YENEEA, per germline. The J segment lost 6 bases and the V segment lost 5 bases, leaving 10 bases of the junction unmatched. CDR3 nucleotide sequence: TGTGCCAGCAGCGCCCAACCACTAGCGGGAGGGGTCGAGCAGTACTTC. Translation: CASSAQPLAGGVEQYF.

The V and J genes are TRBV2 and TRBJ1-1; TRBD1 matches at 9 bases. The CDR3 loop spans 15 amino acids. Germline CDR1 reads SNHLY; CDR2 reads FYNNEI. V shed 3 bases and J 4 bases; nucleotides not matched to a gene: 6. The CDR3 nucleotides are TGTGCCAGCAGTGATTTAGGACAGGGGACCACTGAAGCTTTCTTT. This gives the protein CASSDLGQGTTEAFF. The complete variable domain, with remaining parts taken from reference TRBV2 and TRBJ1-1, reads EPEVTQTPSHQVTQMGQEVILRCVPISNHLYFYWYRQILGQKVEFLVSFYNNEISEKSEIFDDQFSVERPDGSNFTLKIRSTKLEDSAMYFCASSDLGQGTTEAFFGQGTRLTVV.

The genes are TRBV7-9 and TRBJ2-5; TRBD2 is a possible D gene (7 bases). Germline loops: CDR1 SEHNR, CDR2 FQNEAQ (reference sequence). V lost 6 bases to trimming and J lost 2 bases, with 25 bases between them. This CDR3 has 18 residues. The CDR3 nucleotides read TGTGCCAGCAGTCTCAATTGGGGGGGGCTAGCGGCACAAGAGACCCAGTACTTC. Its protein product is CASSLNWGGLAAQETQYF.

Points on this clone: One end of the junction does not line up with germline, which may come from a read error. Other DNA sequences in this sample translate to the same CDR3. V is TRBV11-2 and J is TRBJ1-3; D perhaps matches TRBD1 (5 bases). Germline CDR1 and CDR2: SGHAT and FQNNGV. The CDR3 runs to 12 residues. The CDR3: CASGGSGNTIYF. DNA of the CDR3: TGCGCCAGCGGGGGGTCTGGAAACACCATATATTTT.

The gene calls are TRBV6-5 and TRBJ2-7; D is perhaps TRBD1 (5 bases). Trimming pared 0 bases from V and 3 bases from J, leaving 15 bases between. From germline, CDR1 is MNHEY and CDR2 SVGAGI. The CDR3 sequence is 16 residues long. CDR3 DNA: TGTGCCAGCAGTTACTCGATTGGACACCCTGTCTACGAGCAGTACTTC. It specifies CASSYSIGHPVYEQYF.

This rearrangement joins TRBV9 to TRBJ2-3, with TRBD1 matching over 11 bases. There are 17 residues in the CDR3. V was clipped by 4 bases and J by 3 bases; unmatched bases: 10. Per the germline V gene, CDR1 is SGDLS and CDR2 is YYNGEE. The CDR3 nucleotides are TGTGCCAGCAGCTCCCGGACAGGGGGCGCTTTTACAGATACGCAGTATTTT. Its translation is CASSSRTGGAFTDTQYF. Looking up the rest from reference TRBV9 and TRBJ2-3 gives the full variable domain: DSGVTQTPKHLITATGQRVTLRCSPRSGDLSVYWYQQSLDQGLQFLIQYYNGEERAKGNILERFSAQQFPDLHSELNLSSLELGDSALYFCASSSRTGGAFTDTQYFGPGTRLTVL.

The gene calls are TRBV4-3 and TRBJ1-5; no reliable D call. V lost 4 bases and J lost 5, with 15 bases in between. Looked up from germline, CDR1 is LGHNA and CDR2 is YSLEER. The CDR3 totals 15 residues. The CDR3 bases are TGCGCCAGCAGCCTAGATATGCGGGGTGATCAGCCCCAGCATTTT. Translated, it gives CASSLDMRGDQPQHF.